This TCR beta chain originates from a study of post-analysis software for immune sequencing data. The wider study: The cohort encompassed relapsing-remitting, secondary progressive and progressive-relapsing multiple sclerosis disease courses. Study observations and caveats: By F measure, strong co-clustering occurred among samples prepared in the same batch. Five or six TRBV segments were more frequent in patients than controls; TRBV5-6, TRBV5-1 and TRBV20-1 belonged to this group. Normalized Chao1 diversity was significantly reduced in patients versus controls.

The library was made from cDNA and included unique molecular identifiers. T cells numbering roughly 1 to 10 million yielded roughly 0.5 million cDNA molecules. TCRdb recomputed calls from the PCR reads with MiXCR, one row per CDR3 protein. Of about 500,000 distinct CDR3 sequences listed, over 35% are singletons. This CDR3 spans 14 amino acids. In germline, CDR1 is MNHNY, CDR2 SVGAGI (reference sequence). V lost 2 bases, J lost 2 bases, and 10 bases lay in between. Comments on this clonotype: What it binds is not known.

This chain connects TRBV6-6 to TRBJ2-7, with TRBD2 as a possible D gene (5 bases). This clonotype was sampled from a girl under 18 with multiple sclerosis. Sequences were obtained from blood. The CDR3 here is CASSYRGSPYEQYF. CDR3 DNA: TGTGCCAGCAGTTACCGGGGTAGCCCCTACGAGCAGTACTTC.